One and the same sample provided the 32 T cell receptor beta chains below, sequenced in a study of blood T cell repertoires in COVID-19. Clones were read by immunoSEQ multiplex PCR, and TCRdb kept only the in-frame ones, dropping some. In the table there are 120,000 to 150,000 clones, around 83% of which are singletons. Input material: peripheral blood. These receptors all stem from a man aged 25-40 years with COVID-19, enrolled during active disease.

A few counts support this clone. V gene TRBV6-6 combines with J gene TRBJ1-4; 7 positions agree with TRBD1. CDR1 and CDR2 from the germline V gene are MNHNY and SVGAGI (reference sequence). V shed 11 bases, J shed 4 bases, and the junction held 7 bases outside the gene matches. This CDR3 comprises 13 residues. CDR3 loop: CAALRDSNEKLFF. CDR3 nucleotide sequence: TGTGCCGCCCTCCGGGACAGTAATGAAAAACTGTTTTTT.

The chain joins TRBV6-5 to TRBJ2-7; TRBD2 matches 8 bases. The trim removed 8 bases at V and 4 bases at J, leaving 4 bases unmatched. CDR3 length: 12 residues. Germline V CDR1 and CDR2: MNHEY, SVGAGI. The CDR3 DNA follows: TGTGCCAGCGCAGCGGGAGCATACGAGCAGTACTTC. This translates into CASAAGAYEQYF.

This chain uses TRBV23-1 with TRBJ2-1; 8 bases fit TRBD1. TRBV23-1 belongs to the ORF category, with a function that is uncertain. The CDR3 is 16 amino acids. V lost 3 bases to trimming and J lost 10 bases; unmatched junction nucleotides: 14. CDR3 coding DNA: TGCGCCAGCAGTCACCTAGGACAGGGCCCGCCGGGGGAGCAGTTCTTC. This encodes CASSHLGQGPPGEQFF.

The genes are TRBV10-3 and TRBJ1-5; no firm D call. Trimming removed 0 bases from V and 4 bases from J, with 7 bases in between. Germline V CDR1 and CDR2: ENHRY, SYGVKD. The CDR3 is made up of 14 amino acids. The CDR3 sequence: CAISESEGNQPQHF. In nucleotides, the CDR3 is TGTGCCATCAGTGAGTCGGAGGGAAATCAGCCCCAGCATTTT.

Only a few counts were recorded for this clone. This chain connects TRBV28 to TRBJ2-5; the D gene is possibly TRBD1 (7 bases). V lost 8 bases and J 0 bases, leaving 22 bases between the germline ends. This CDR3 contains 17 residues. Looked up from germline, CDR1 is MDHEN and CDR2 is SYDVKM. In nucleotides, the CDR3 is TGTGCCAGCCAAAGCATTCGGGCAGGGGGGTACCAAGAGACCCAGTACTTC. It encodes CASQSIRAGGYQETQYF.

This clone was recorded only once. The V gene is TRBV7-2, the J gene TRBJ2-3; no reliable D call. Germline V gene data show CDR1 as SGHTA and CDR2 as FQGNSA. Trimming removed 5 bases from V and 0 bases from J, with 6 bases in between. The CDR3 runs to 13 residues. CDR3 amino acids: CASSPTSTDTQYF. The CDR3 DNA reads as TGTGCCAGCAGCCCGACTAGCACAGATACGCAGTATTTT.

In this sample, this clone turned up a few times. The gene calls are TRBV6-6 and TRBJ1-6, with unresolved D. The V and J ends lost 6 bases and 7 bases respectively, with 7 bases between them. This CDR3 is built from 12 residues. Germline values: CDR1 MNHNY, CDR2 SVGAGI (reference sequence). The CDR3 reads CASRSANSPLHF. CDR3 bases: TGTGCCAGCAGGAGCGCCAATTCACCCCTCCACTTT.

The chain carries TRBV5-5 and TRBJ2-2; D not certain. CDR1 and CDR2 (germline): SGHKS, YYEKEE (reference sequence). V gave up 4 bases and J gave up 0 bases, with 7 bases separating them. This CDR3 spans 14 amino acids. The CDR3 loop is CASSGLANTGELFF. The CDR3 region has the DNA TGTGCCAGCAGCGGTTTAGCGAACACCGGGGAGCTGTTTTTT.

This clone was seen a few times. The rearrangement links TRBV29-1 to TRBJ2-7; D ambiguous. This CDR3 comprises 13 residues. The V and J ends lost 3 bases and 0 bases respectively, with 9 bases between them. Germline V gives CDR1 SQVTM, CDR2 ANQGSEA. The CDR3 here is CSVDSGVSYEQYF. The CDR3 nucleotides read TGCAGCGTTGATTCCGGAGTCTCCTACGAGCAGTACTTC.

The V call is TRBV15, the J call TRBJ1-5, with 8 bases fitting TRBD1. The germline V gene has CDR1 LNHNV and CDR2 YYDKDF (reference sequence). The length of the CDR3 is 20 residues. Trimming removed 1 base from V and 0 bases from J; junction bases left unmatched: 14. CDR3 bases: TGTGCCACCAGCAGAGGAAATGTGGGACAGGTCGCGCTTAGCAATCAGCCCCAGCATTTT. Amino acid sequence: CATSRGNVGQVALSNQPQHF.

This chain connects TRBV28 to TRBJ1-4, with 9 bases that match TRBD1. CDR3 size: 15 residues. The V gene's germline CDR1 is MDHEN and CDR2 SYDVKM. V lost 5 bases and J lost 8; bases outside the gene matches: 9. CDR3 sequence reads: CASSRAGTGKEKLFF. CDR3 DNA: TGTGCCAGCAGTCGTGCCGGGACAGGGAAAGAAAAACTGTTTTTT.

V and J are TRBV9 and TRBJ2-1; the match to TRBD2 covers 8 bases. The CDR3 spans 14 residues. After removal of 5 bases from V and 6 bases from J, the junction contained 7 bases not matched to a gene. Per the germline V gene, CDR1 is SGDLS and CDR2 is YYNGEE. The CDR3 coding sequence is TGTGCCAGCAGTCCCGGACTAGCCGTCAATGAGCAGTTCTTC. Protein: CASSPGLAVNEQFF. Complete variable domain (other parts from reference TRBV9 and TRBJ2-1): DSGVTQTPKHLITATGQRVTLRCSPRSGDLSVYWYQQSLDQGLQFLIQYYNGEERAKGNILERFSAQQFPDLHSELNLSSLELGDSALYFCASSPGLAVNEQFFGPGTRLTVL.

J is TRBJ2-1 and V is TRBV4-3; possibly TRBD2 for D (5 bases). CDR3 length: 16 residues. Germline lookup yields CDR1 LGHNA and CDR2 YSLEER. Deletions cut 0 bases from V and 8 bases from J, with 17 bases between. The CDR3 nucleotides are TGCGCCAGCAGCCAAGAAACATTCGTAAGGGAGTATGAGCAGTTCTTC. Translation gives CASSQETFVREYEQFF.

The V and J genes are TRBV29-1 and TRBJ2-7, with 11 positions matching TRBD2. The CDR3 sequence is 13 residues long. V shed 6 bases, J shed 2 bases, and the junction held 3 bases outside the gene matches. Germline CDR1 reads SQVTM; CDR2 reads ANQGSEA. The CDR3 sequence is CSVGLAGTYEQYF. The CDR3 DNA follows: TGCAGCGTCGGACTAGCGGGCACCTACGAGCAGTACTTC.

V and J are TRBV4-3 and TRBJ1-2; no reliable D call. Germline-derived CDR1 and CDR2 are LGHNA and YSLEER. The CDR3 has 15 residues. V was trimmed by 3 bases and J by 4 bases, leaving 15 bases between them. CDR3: CASSQGAYTSYGYTF. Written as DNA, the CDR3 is TGCGCCAGCAGCCAGGGTGCCTACACTAGCTATGGCTACACCTTC.

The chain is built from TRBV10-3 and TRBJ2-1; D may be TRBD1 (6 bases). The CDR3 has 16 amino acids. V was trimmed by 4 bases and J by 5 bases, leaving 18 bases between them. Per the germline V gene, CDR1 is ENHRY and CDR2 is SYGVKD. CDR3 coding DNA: TGTGCCATCAGTGGAGATAGCACAGGGACGGACAATGAGCAGTTCTTC. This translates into CAISGDSTGTDNEQFF.

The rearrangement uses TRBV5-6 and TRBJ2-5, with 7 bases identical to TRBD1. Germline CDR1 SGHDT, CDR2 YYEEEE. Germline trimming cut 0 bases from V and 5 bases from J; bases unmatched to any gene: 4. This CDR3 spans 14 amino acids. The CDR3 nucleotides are TGTGCCAGCAGCTTGGACAGGGGTGGGGAGACCCAGTACTTC. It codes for CASSLDRGGETQYF.

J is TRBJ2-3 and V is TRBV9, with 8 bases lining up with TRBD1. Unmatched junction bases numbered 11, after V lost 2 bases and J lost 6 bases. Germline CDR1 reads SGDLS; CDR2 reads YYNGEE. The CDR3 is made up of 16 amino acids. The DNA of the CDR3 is TGTGCCAGCAGCGTGGGGGGACAGGTTCTTCTCGATACGCAGTATTTT. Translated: CASSVGGQVLLDTQYF.

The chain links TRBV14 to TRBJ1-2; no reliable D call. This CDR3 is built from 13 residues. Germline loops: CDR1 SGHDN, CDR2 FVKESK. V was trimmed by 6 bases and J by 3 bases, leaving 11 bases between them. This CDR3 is CASRRGIDYGYTF. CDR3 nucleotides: TGTGCCAGCAGGCGAGGAATTGACTATGGCTACACCTTC.

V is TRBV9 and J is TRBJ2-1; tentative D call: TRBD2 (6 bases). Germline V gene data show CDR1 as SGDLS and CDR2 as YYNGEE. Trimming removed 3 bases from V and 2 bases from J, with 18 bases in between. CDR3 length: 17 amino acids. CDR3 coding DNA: TGTGCCAGCAGCGGGGGGACTTCTGAGCTCCCCTACAATGAGCAGTTCTTC. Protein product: CASSGGTSELPYNEQFF.

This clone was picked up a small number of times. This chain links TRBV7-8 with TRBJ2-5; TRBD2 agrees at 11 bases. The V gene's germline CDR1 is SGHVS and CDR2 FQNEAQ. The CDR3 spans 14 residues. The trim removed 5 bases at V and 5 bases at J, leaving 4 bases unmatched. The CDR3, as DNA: TGTGCCAGCAGCCTCACTAGCGGGAGCGAGACCCAGTACTTC. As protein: CASSLTSGSETQYF.

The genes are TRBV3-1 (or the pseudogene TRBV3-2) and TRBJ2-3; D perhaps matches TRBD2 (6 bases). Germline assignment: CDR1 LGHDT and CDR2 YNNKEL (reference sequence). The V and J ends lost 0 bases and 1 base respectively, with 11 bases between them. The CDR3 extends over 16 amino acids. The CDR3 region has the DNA TGTGCCAGCAGCCAAGAGACCACGGGGGGCACAGATACGCAGTATTTT. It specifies CASSQETTGGTDTQYF.

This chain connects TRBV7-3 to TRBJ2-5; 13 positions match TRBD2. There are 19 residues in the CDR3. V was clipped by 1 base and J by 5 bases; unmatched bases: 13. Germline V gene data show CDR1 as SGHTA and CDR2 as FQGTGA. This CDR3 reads CASSLIEGSTSGRRETQYF. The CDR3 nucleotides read TGTGCCAGCAGCTTAATTGAGGGGTCGACTAGCGGGAGGAGGGAGACCCAGTACTTC.

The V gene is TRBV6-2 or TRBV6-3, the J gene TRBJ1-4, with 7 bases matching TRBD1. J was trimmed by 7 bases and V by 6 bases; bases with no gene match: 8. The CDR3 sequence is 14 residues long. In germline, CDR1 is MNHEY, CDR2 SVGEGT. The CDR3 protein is CASSQQGSSEKLFF. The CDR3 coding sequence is TGTGCCAGCAGCCAACAGGGGAGTAGTGAAAAACTGTTTTTT.

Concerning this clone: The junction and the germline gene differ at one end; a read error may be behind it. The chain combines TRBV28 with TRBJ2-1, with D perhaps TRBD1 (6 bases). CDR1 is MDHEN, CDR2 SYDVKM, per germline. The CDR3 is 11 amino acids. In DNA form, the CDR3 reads TGTGCCAGCACCGACACCGGGACATTCGTCTTC. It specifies CASTDTGTFVF. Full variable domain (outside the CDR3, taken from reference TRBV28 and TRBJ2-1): DVKVTQSSRYLVKRTGEKVFLECVQDMDHENMFWYRQDPGLGLRLIYFSYDVKMKEKGDIPEGYSVSREKKERFSLILESASTNQTSMYLCASTDTGTFVFGPGTRLTVL.

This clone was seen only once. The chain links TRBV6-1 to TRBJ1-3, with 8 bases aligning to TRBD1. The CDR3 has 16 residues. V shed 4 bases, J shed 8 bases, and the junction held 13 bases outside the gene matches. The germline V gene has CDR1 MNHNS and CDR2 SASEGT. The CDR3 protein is CASSGQDRVIRYTIYF. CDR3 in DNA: TGTGCCAGCAGTGGACAGGACAGGGTCATACGATACACCATATATTTT.

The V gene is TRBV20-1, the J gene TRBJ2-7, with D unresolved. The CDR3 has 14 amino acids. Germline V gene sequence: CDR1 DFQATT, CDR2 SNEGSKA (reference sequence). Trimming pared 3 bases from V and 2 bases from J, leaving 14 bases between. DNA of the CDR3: TGCAGTGCTAGTTCACGAGCGAATACCTACGAGCAGTACTTC. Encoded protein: CSASSRANTYEQYF.

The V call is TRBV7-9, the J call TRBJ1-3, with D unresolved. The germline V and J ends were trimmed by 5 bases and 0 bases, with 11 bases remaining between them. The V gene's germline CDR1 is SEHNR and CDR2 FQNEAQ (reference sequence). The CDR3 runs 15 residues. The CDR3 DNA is TGTGCCAGCAGCCCCGGACTTAACTCTGGAAACACCATATATTTT. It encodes CASSPGLNSGNTIYF.

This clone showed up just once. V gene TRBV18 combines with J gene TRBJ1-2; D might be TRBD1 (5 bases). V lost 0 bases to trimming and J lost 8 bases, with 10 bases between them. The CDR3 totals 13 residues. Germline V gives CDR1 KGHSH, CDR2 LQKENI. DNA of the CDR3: TGTGCCAGCTCACCACCCGGGGGGAAAGGCTACACCTTC. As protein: CASSPPGGKGYTF.

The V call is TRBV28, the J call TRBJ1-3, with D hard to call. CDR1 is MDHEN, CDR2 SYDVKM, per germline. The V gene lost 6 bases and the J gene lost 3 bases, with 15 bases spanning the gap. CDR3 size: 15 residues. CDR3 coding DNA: TGTGCCAGCAGACTGTCGGAGCCGGGTGGAAACACCATATATTTT. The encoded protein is CASRLSEPGGNTIYF.

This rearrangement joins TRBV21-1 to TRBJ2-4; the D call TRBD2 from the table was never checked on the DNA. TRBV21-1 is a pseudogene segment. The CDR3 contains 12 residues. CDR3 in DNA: TGTGCCAGCAGCAAGGGGGGGTACATTCAGTACTTC. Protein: CASSKGGYIQYF.

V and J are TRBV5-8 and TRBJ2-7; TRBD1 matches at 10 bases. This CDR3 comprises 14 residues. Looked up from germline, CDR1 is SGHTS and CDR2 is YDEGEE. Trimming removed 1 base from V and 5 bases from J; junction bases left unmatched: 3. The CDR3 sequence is CASSLSGTGDEQYF. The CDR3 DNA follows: TGTGCCAGCAGCTTGAGCGGGACAGGGGACGAGCAGTACTTC.